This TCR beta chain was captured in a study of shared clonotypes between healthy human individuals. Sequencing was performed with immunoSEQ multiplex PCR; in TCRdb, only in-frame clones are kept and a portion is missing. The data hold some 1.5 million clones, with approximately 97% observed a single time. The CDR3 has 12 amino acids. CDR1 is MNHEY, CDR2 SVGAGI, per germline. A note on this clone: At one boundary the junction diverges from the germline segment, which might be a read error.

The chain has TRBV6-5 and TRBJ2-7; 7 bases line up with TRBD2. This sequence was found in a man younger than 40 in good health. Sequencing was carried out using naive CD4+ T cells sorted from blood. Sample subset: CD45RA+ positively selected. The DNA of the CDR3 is TGTGCCAGCGAAAGCGGGACTTACGGGCAGTACTTC. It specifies CASESGTYGQYF.